The entry below gives a single T cell receptor (beta chain) sequence along with its context. Its antigen is unidentified. Unique molecular identifiers tagged the TCRbeta library. One entry per CDR3 protein results from TCRdb running MiXCR on the PCR reads. The table includes about 470,000 distinct CDR3 sequences, over 40% detected once. These data originate in a study of T-cell reconstitution after alpha-beta-depleted transplantation in children. The CDR3 sequence is 12 residues long. CDR1 and CDR2 from the germline V gene are SQVTM and ANQGSEA. V lost 6 bases to trimming and J lost 4 bases, with 9 bases between them. Study-wide points: A year had passed since transplant, and T-cell counts and diversity by then came mostly from newly produced T cells. Surviving recipient T cells and thymic progenitors underlay high day-60 TCRbeta diversity in some patients.

The receptor was isolated from a girl aged 2-10 years with aplastic anemia, due to receive a stem cell transplant. Here the sequenced sample was PBMCs, taken before TCRalphabeta/CD19-depleted stem cell transplant. The V gene is TRBV29-1, the J gene TRBJ2-2; D not resolved. The CDR3 region is CSVKVGTGELFF. For the CDR3, the DNA is TGCAGCGTGAAAGTAGGCACCGGGGAGCTGTTTTTT.